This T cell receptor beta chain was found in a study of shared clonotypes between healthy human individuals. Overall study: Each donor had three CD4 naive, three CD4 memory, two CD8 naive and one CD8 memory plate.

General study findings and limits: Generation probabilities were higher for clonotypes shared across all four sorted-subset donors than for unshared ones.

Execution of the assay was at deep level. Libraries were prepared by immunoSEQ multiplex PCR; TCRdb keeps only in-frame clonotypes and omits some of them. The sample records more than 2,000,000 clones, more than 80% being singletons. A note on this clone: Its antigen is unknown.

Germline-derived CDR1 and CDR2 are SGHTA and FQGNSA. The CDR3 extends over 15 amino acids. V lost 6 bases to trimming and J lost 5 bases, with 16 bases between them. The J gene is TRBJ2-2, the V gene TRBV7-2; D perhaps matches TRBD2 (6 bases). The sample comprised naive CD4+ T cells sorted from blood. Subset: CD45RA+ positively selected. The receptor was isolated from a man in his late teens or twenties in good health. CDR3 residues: CASRQTSRGTGELFF. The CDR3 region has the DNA TGTGCCAGCAGACAGACTAGTAGGGGTACCGGGGAGCTGTTTTTT.